This is a list of T cell receptor beta chains from one sample in a study of PD-L1 blockade in urothelial cancer. Libraries were prepared by immunoSEQ multiplex PCR; TCRdb keeps only in-frame clonotypes and omits some of them. The data show under 40,000 clones, roughly 89% seen once. The material was PBMCs, obtained around atezolizumab (anti-PD-L1) treatment. The receptors stem from a man in his sixties with urothelial cancer. CDR3s include the opening cysteine and the closing phenylalanine or tryptophan. A D gene is named only where the DNA matches it firmly. Rows may omit the clone size; those that give it use once, few, many or a size class.

>TRBV4-1|once|TRBD1|TRBJ1-4
TGCGCCAGCAGCTCTACAGGGGTAACTAATGAAAAACTGTTTTTT
CASSSTGVTNEKLFF
>TRBV7-3|NA|NA|TRBJ1-1
TGTGCCAGCAGCTTAATGGGCACCTTCACTGAAGCTTTCTTT
CASSLMGTFTEAFF
>TRBV19|NA|NA|TRBJ2-1
TGTGCCAGTAGTATAGATGACTCCGCCAATGAGCAGTTCTTC
CASSIDDSANEQFF
>TRBV29-1|NA|TRBD2|TRBJ2-7
TGCAGCGTTGAGACGGGGGGCTACGAGCAGTACTTC
CSVETGGYEQYF
>TRBV2|NA|NA|TRBJ1-5
TGTGCCAGCAGGCGGGGGCAAGGCGGTCAGCCCCAGCATTTT
CASRRGQGGQPQHF
>TRBV4-2|NA|NA|TRBJ2-1
TGTGCCAGCAGCCAACAAACTACTAGCGGAGGGGGCAGTGAGCAGTTCTTC
CASSQQTTSGGGSEQFF
>TRBV19|NA|NA|TRBJ2-3
TGTGCCAGTAGTAGGGGACTCAGTTACCTCACAGATACGCAGTATTTT
CASSRGLSYLTDTQYF
>TRBV14|NA|TRBD2|TRBJ2-5
TGTGCCAGCAGCCAAGCCCGACTAGCGGGAGATCGGGAGACCCAGTACTTC
CASSQARLAGDRETQYF
>TRBV4-1|few|TRBD1|TRBJ2-7
TGCGCCAGCAGCCACCTACAGGGGATCGGCTCCTACGAGCAGTACTTC
CASSHLQGIGSYEQYF
>TRBV27|once|NA|TRBJ1-2
TGTGCCAGCAGTCAGGGGTCGCCGGCCCATGGCTACACCTTC
CASSQGSPAHGYTF
>TRBV9|few|NA|TRBJ1-1
TGTGCCAGCAGCGTAGAGGACAGCAAGAACACTGAAGCTTTCTTT
CASSVEDSKNTEAFF
>TRBV7-3|NA|NA|TRBJ2-3
TGTGCCAGCAGCTTAGAACAGGGAGATACGCAGTATTTT
CASSLEQGDTQYF
>TRBV27|NA|NA|TRBJ1-4
TGTGCCAGCAGTTTAGGGCAGGGGAATGAAAAACTGTTTTTT
CASSLGQGNEKLFF
>TRBV28|NA|TRBD1|TRBJ2-7
TGTGCCAGTGAGGGGGACAGGGGATACGAGCAGTACTTC
CASEGDRGYEQYF
>TRBV9|once|TRBD2|TRBJ2-5
TGTGCCAGCAGCACCTCGAGCGGGGGACAAGAGACCCAGTACTTC
CASSTSSGGQETQYF